One sample yielded the 17 T cell receptor beta chains listed below, sequenced in a study of human T cells and chemical hapten exposure. Time point reported: patch test 1, 2 weeks after DPC sensitization. Treatment given: therapeutic diphenylcyclopropenone sensitization with weekly scalp DPC. TCRdb re-called the RACE reads with MiXCR, one entry per CDR3 protein. This repertoire shows around 160,000 distinct CDR3 sequences, more than 12% found once; its top ten account for less than 2%. This specimen was whole blood, taken in connection with sensitization to the hapten diphenylcyclopropenone (DPC). These receptors originate from a woman aged 30 to 39 with alopecia areata. Some clones in this sample may be carry-over from other donors' samples.

The chain uses TRBV28 and TRBJ1-1; D is undetermined. CDR1 is MDHEN and CDR2 is SYDVKM in the germline V gene. V was clipped by 4 bases and J by 0 bases, with 9 bases between them. The length of the CDR3 is 14 residues. CDR3 in DNA: TGTGCCAGCAGTTATCCTAACTTGAACACTGAAGCTTTCTTT. As protein: CASSYPNLNTEAFF.

V and J are TRBV7-2 and TRBJ2-2; perhaps TRBD2 as D (6 bases). The CDR3 runs to 13 residues. Trimming took 5 bases from V and 7 from J, leaving 11 bases between them. Germline CDR1 reads SGHTA; CDR2 reads FQGNSA. CDR3: CASSRDFLGELFF. CDR3 DNA: TGTGCCAGCAGCCGGGACTTCCTCGGGGAGCTGTTTTTT.

The chain's CDR3 is CSARLPLAADTQYF. The CDR3 region has the DNA TGCAGTGCTAGACTCCCCTTAGCCGCGGATACGCAGTATTTT. The V call is TRBV20-1, the J call TRBJ2-3; D gene ambiguous. Germline-derived CDR1 and CDR2 are DFQATT and SNEGSKA (reference sequence). The CDR3 totals 14 residues. V was cut by 2 bases and J by 6 bases, with 15 bases left in between.

The CDR3 is CASSARLAGGNYNEQFF. CDR3 nucleotides: TGTGCCAGCAGCGCCCGACTAGCGGGAGGTAACTACAATGAGCAGTTCTTC. The chain couples TRBV9 to TRBJ2-1; 13 positions agree with TRBD2. Germline CDR1 and CDR2: SGDLS and YYNGEE. This CDR3 has 17 amino acids. J gave up 3 bases and V 3 bases, and 6 bases lay outside the gene matches.

This clonotype was observed a few times. The V and J genes are TRBV20-1 and TRBJ2-1; D not resolved. This CDR3 has 12 amino acids. Germline V gene lookup returns CDR1 DFQATT and CDR2 SNEGSKA (reference sequence). The V end lost 6 bases, the J end lost 10 bases, and 16 bases lay between the germline ends. CDR3 loop: CSAPGVREEQFF. CDR3 DNA: TGCAGTGCCCCTGGAGTGAGAGAGGAGCAGTTCTTC.

This clonotype was seen only a few times. This chain joins TRBV7-2 and TRBJ2-3; 9 nucleotides align to TRBD1. Germline CDR1 SGHTA, CDR2 FQGNSA. Trimming removed 0 bases from V and 5 bases from J; junction bases left unmatched: 6. This CDR3 is 16 amino acids long. CDR3 sequence: CASSLAAGQGVDTQYF. DNA of the CDR3: TGTGCCAGCAGCTTAGCGGCGGGACAGGGAGTAGATACGCAGTATTTT.

This clonotype was counted a few times. This chain connects TRBV6-5 to TRBJ2-7; D perhaps matches TRBD2 (5 bases). The CDR3 has 12 residues. The germline V and J ends were trimmed by 2 bases and 4 bases, with 6 bases remaining between them. The germline V gene has CDR1 MNHEY and CDR2 SVGAGI. CDR3 DNA: TGTGCCAGCAGTTACGAGGGATACGAGCAGTACTTC. Translation gives CASSYEGYEQYF.

The chain couples TRBV5-1 to TRBJ2-5, with D perhaps TRBD2 (6 bases). The CDR3 has 13 amino acids. CDR1 and CDR2 from the germline V gene are SGHRS and YFSETQ. V was cut by 4 bases and J by 1 base, with 8 bases left in between. CDR3 residues: CASSAGTQETQYF. The DNA for the CDR3 is TGCGCCAGCAGCGCGGGGACCCAAGAGACCCAGTACTTC.

In its sample, this clonotype was seen many times. This rearrangement joins TRBV29-1 to TRBJ2-2, with D possibly being TRBD1 (5 bases). CDR1 is SQVTM, CDR2 ANQGSEA, per germline. The CDR3 totals 14 residues. V was cut by 3 bases and J by 2 bases, with 10 bases left in between. The CDR3 nucleotides read TGCAGCGTTGACTCGCAGGGAAACACCGGGGAGCTGTTTTTT. The encoded protein is CSVDSQGNTGELFF.

The chain is built from TRBV30 and TRBJ1-2, with D tentatively TRBD1 (6 bases). Germline assignment: CDR1 GTSNPN and CDR2 SVGIG (reference sequence). This CDR3 has 14 amino acids. Deletions cut 4 bases from V and 0 bases from J, with 12 bases between. Here the CDR3 reads CAWKTGEPNYGYTF. In DNA, the CDR3 is TGTGCCTGGAAGACAGGAGAGCCTAACTATGGCTACACCTTC.

This clonotype was detected many times. CDR3 bases: TGTGCCAGCAGCTTGGGGGGACAACAAGAGACCCAGTACTTC. Translation gives CASSLGGQQETQYF. The chain couples TRBV5-4 to TRBJ2-5; the D gene is possibly TRBD1 (6 bases). The CDR3 consists of 14 residues. V was trimmed by 0 bases and J by 2 bases, leaving 8 bases between them. Germline V gene lookup returns CDR1 SGHNT and CDR2 YYREEE (reference sequence).

This clonotype has ten or more counts. The chain links TRBV12-3 or TRBV12-4 to TRBJ2-2; TRBD1 agrees at 9 bases. Unmatched junction bases numbered 6, after V lost 6 bases and J lost 4 bases. The CDR3 runs to 15 residues. The CDR3 loop reads CASRRQGGITGELFF. The CDR3 DNA reads TGTGCCAGCAGACGACAGGGGGGGATCACCGGGGAGCTGTTTTTT.

The chain carries TRBV6-1 and TRBJ2-7, with TRBD2 identical over 9 bases. This CDR3 contains 14 residues. The V gene end was trimmed by 7 bases and the J gene end by 2 bases; junction bases not matched to a gene: 6. CDR1 and CDR2 (germline): MNHNS, SASEGT. CDR3 DNA: TGTGCCAGCAATATTGCGGGAGGGCCCTACGAGCAGTACTTC. As protein: CASNIAGGPYEQYF.

In DNA form, the CDR3 reads TGCGCCAGCAGCCAACCCGGGACAGGGACCACTGAAGCTTTCTTT. This sequence encodes CASSQPGTGTTEAFF. This chain joins TRBV4-3 and TRBJ1-1, with 9 bases aligning to TRBD1. V lost 2 bases to trimming and J lost 4 bases; unmatched junction nucleotides: 5. Germline V lookup: CDR1 LGHNA, CDR2 YSLEER. The CDR3 contains 15 residues.

This clonotype was seen repeatedly, ten times or more. At one of its ends the junction is not consistent with the germline gene, which may arise from a read error. J is TRBJ2-2 and V is TRBV10-2, with a possible D match to TRBD1 (5 bases). This CDR3 has 12 residues. The germline gives CDR1 WSHSY, CDR2 SAAADI. The CDR3, as DNA: TGCGCCGGCAGGGTCAACACCGGGGAGCTGTTTTTT. Translation gives CAGRVNTGELFF.

This rearrangement joins TRBV7-2 to TRBJ1-1, with D possibly matching TRBD1 (5 bases). CDR1 and CDR2 from the germline V gene are SGHTA and FQGNSA. Trimming took off 3 bases at V and 6 bases at J, with 17 bases between the two ends. There are 15 residues in the CDR3. Written as DNA, the CDR3 is TGTGCCAGCAGCTTCACGGGGGGATCAGTAGCTGAAGCTTTCTTT. It codes for CASSFTGGSVAEAFF. Full variable domain (missing parts from reference TRBV7-2 and TRBJ1-1): GAGVSQSPSNKVTEKGKDVELRCDPISGHTALYWYRQSLGQGLEFLIYFQGNSAPDKSGLPSDRFSAERTGGSVSTLTIQRTQQEDSAVYLCASSFTGGSVAEAFFGQGTRLTVV.

There are a few counts of this clonotype. V and J are TRBV6-7 and TRBJ1-6, with 8 bases that match TRBD1. TRBV6-7 is reported as an ORF; its role is uncertain. The J segment lost 8 bases and the V segment lost 2 bases, leaving 11 bases of the junction unmatched. CDR3 size: 17 residues. The CDR3 DNA reads TGTGCCAGCAGTTACGCGGCAGGGGGCCATTATCATTCACCCCTCCACTTT. Translated: CASSYAAGGHYHSPLHF.